The 13 T cell receptor beta chains below come from one sample, sequenced in a study of OX40 agonist ivuxolimab in advanced cancers. Profiled with immunoSEQ multiplex PCR; TCRdb holds only in-frame clones, not every one. The profile covers more than 50,000 clones, with approximately 89% appearing a single time and around 13% taken by the ten largest. The source was CD4+ or CD8+ T cells sorted from blood, collected in a trial of the OX40 agonist ivuxolimab. The receptor source for this set is an adult with an advanced solid tumor such as melanoma, head and neck, liver or kidney cancer.

The genes are TRBV27 and TRBJ1-4, with D unclear. Germline V gives CDR1 MNHEY, CDR2 SMNVEV (reference sequence). V was shortened by 5 bases and J by 0 bases, with 13 bases between the two germline ends. This CDR3 comprises 16 residues. The CDR3 coding sequence is TGTGCCAGCAGTCCCCCCATGAGAGCAACTAATGAAAAACTGTTTTTT. Its protein is CASSPPMRATNEKLFF.

The rearrangement joins TRBV11-2 to TRBJ1-4; D not certain. The CDR3 length is 14 residues. The germline V gene encodes CDR1 SGHAT and CDR2 FQNNGV. V was clipped by 1 base and J by 7 bases, with 10 bases between them. The CDR3 DNA reads TGTGCCAGCAGCTTAGCGGGAGGATCTGAAAAACTGTTTTTT. As protein: CASSLAGGSEKLFF. Using reference TRBV11-2 and TRBJ1-4 for the parts outside the CDR3, the full variable domain is EAGVAQSPRYKIIEKRQSVAFWCNPISGHATLYWYQQILGQGPKLLIQFQNNGVVDDSQLPKDRFSAERLKGVDSTLKIQPAKLEDSAVYLCASSLAGGSEKLFFGSGTQLSVL.

This chain uses TRBV19 with TRBJ2-7, with a tentative D call TRBD2 (5 bases). The germline CDR1 and CDR2 sequences are LNHDA and SQIVND (reference sequence). Trimming shortened V by 9 bases and J by 2 bases, and 17 bases separated the two germline ends. The CDR3 runs to 14 residues. The CDR3 sequence is CASSAAANTYEQYF. The CDR3 DNA reads as TGTGCCAGCAGCGCAGCGGCCAATACCTACGAGCAGTACTTC.

V is TRBV5-6 and J is TRBJ2-7, with D unclear. V gave up 1 base and J gave up 5 bases, with 7 bases separating them. The CDR3 runs 12 residues. CDR1 is SGHDT and CDR2 is YYEEEE in the germline V gene. The CDR3 sequence is CASSLRSNEQYF. CDR3 DNA: TGTGCCAGCAGCTTGAGGAGTAACGAGCAGTACTTC.

The rearrangement joins TRBV28 to TRBJ2-1, with a weak D call TRBD2 (6 bases). In germline, CDR1 is MDHEN, CDR2 SYDVKM. This CDR3 comprises 13 residues. V was shortened by 5 bases and J by 4 bases, with 9 bases between the two germline ends. The CDR3: CASSGDLYNEQFF. For the CDR3, the DNA is TGTGCCAGCAGTGGGGACTTGTACAATGAGCAGTTCTTC. Full variable domain (outside the CDR3, taken from reference TRBV28 and TRBJ2-1): DVKVTQSSRYLVKRTGEKVFLECVQDMDHENMFWYRQDPGLGLRLIYFSYDVKMKEKGDIPEGYSVSREKKERFSLILESASTNQTSMYLCASSGDLYNEQFFGPGTRLTVL.

The rearrangement joins TRBV25-1 to TRBJ2-7; D possibly matches TRBD1 or TRBD2 (5 bases each). Germline assignment: CDR1 MGHDK and CDR2 SYGVNS. V lost 8 bases to trimming and J lost 4 bases, with 15 bases between them. The CDR3 has 13 residues. This CDR3 reads CASREGRAYEQYF. CDR3 DNA sequence: TGTGCCAGCCGCGAGGGCAGGGCGTACGAGCAGTACTTC.

This chain uses TRBV27 with TRBJ2-2; the D gene could be TRBD1 or TRBD2 (6 bases each). V lost 3 bases and J lost 4, with 9 bases in between. CDR1 is MNHEY, CDR2 SMNVEV, per germline (reference sequence). CDR3 length equals 14 residues. CDR3 coding DNA: TGTGCCAGCAGTTTTGGGGGGCCCACCGGGGAGCTGTTTTTT. Protein: CASSFGGPTGELFF.

The chain uses TRBV27 and TRBJ2-7, with D possibly TRBD1 on 5 matching bases. Trimming stripped 6 bases from V and 2 bases from J, with 17 bases between. From germline, CDR1 is MNHEY and CDR2 SMNVEV (reference sequence). The CDR3 length is 15 residues. The CDR3 DNA follows: TGTGCCAGCAGACCCTTGAGGCAGGGTACCTACGAGCAGTACTTC. Residues: CASRPLRQGTYEQYF.

The V gene is TRBV28, the J gene TRBJ2-7; D is unresolved. Looked up from germline, CDR1 is MDHEN and CDR2 is SYDVKM. V was pared by 5 bases and J by 0 bases, with 20 bases between. This CDR3 has 17 amino acids. This chain's CDR3 is CASSPKNLGIGSYEQYF. Here the CDR3 DNA reads TGTGCCAGCAGTCCAAAAAATCTGGGCATAGGCTCCTACGAGCAGTACTTC. Full variable domain (rest looked up from reference TRBV28 and TRBJ2-7): DVKVTQSSRYLVKRTGEKVFLECVQDMDHENMFWYRQDPGLGLRLIYFSYDVKMKEKGDIPEGYSVSREKKERFSLILESASTNQTSMYLCASSPKNLGIGSYEQYFGPGTRLTVT.

The chain employs TRBV15 and TRBJ2-7; D is unresolved. Germline V gene sequence: CDR1 LNHNV, CDR2 YYDKDF (reference sequence). V lost 0 bases to trimming and J lost 5 bases, with 11 bases between them. The CDR3 contains 14 residues. CDR3 sequence reads: CATSRDQEANEQYF. The CDR3 DNA reads TGTGCCACCAGCAGAGATCAAGAGGCAAACGAGCAGTACTTC.

This clone was detected once. The chain couples TRBV7-2 to TRBJ2-5, with 10 bases identical to TRBD2. Trimming at V came to 4 bases and at J to 5 bases, leaving 10 bases not matched to a gene. The germline CDR1 and CDR2 sequences are SGHTA and FQGNSA. CDR3 length equals 16 residues. CDR3 sequence: CASSSHLAGVYETQYF. In nucleotides, the CDR3 is TGTGCCAGCAGCTCCCACCTAGCGGGAGTGTACGAGACCCAGTACTTC.

The genes are TRBV7-3 and TRBJ1-1, with 10 nucleotides matching TRBD1. The germline V gene has CDR1 SGHTA and CDR2 FQGTGA. The CDR3 spans 16 residues. V was clipped by 5 bases and J by 1 base; unmatched bases: 7. The CDR3 DNA sequence: TGTGCCAGCAGCCCGGGACAGGGGTCTCCGAACACTGAAGCTTTCTTT. Encoded protein: CASSPGQGSPNTEAFF.

The chain is built from TRBV5-3 and TRBJ1-5, with a possible D match to TRBD1 (5 bases). TRBV5-3 is given ORF status, its function remaining uncertain. The CDR3 runs 18 residues. The ends were cut back, 5 bases at V and 1 base at J, with 22 bases in the middle. The CDR3 DNA reads TGTGCCAGAAGGGGGTATTTGGGGACCAATAGCAGCAATCAGCCCCAGCATTTT. Translation gives CARRGYLGTNSSNQPQHF.